One sample yielded the 24 T cell receptor beta chains listed below, sequenced in a study of vaccination effects on CD4 cells after COVID-19. Culturing for approximately 10 days preceded CD4+ T cell isolation. Clones were sequenced by immunoSEQ multiplex PCR, and TCRdb holds only the in-frame ones, with some missing. This sample has more than 60,000 clones, with under 85% found just once. Antigen specificity for these receptors is unknown. This specimen consisted of CD4+ T cells from PBMCs cultured without peptide, obtained before COVID-19 vaccination. These receptors were collected from a human donor who had a prior SARS-CoV-2 infection.

The chain has TRBV20-1 and TRBJ2-4; unclear D gene. Germline V gene data show CDR1 as DFQATT and CDR2 as SNEGSKA (reference sequence). The ends were cut back, 6 bases at V and 7 bases at J, with 10 bases in the middle. This CDR3 is built from 11 residues. The DNA of the CDR3 is TGCAGTGCACCCTTCGATAACATTCAGTACTTC. It yields the protein CSAPFDNIQYF.

The rearrangement links TRBV15 to TRBJ2-5, with D perhaps assigned TRBD1 or TRBD2 (5 bases each). CDR1 and CDR2 (germline): LNHNV, YYDKDF (reference sequence). The CDR3 is made up of 14 amino acids. Trimming left V 2 bases short and J 4 bases short, with 11 bases between. In nucleotides, the CDR3 is TGTGCCACCAGCAGAATGGGGGATCGAGAGACCCAGTACTTC. It codes for CATSRMGDRETQYF.

This clone was seen a handful of times. A junction end diverges from the germline sequence, so it may reflect a read error. The chain uses TRBV7-7 and TRBJ2-7, with 10 bases aligning to TRBD2. CDR1 SSHAT and CDR2 FNYEAQ come from the germline V gene (reference sequence). This CDR3 comprises 15 residues. For the CDR3, the DNA is TGTGCTAGCAGCTTAGCTAGCGGGAGAGAGTACGAGCAGTACTTC. The encoded protein is CASSLASGREYEQYF.

The chain is built from TRBV6-1 and TRBJ2-3, with TRBD2 identical over 9 bases. The CDR3 runs to 18 residues. The V segment lost 2 bases and the J segment 6 bases; nucleotides outside the gene matches: 15. In germline, CDR1 is MNHNS, CDR2 SASEGT. CDR3 bases: TGTGCCAGCAGTGAACGTGCCCCGATAGCGGGAGCTAGGGATACGCAGTATTTT. Encoded protein: CASSERAPIAGARDTQYF.

The chain couples TRBV30 to TRBJ1-5, with a weak D call TRBD1 (5 bases). CDR1 GTSNPN and CDR2 SVGIG come from the germline V gene (reference sequence). This CDR3 has 15 amino acids. V was pared by 2 bases and J by 2 bases, with 13 bases between. CDR3 sequence: CAWSLGGSGNQPQHF. The CDR3 region has the DNA TGTGCCTGGAGTCTGGGGGGGTCGGGCAATCAGCCCCAGCATTTT.

The gene calls are TRBV9 and TRBJ2-2; 11 nucleotides match TRBD2. The CDR3 consists of 17 residues. Germline loops: CDR1 SGDLS, CDR2 YYNGEE. J lost 5 bases, V lost 4 bases, and 10 bases had no gene match. CDR3 in amino acids: CASSKTLAGGYTGELFF. The CDR3 bases are TGTGCCAGCAGCAAAACTCTAGCGGGGGGCTATACCGGGGAGCTGTTTTTT.

The gene calls are TRBV30 and TRBJ2-3, with D tentatively TRBD2 (6 bases). In germline, CDR1 is GTSNPN, CDR2 SVGIG (reference sequence). V lost 3 bases and J lost 5, with 21 bases in between. The CDR3 runs 16 residues. The CDR3 DNA is TGTGCCTGGAGCACACCCCCCGGAGGGCCGGGAGATACGCAGTATTTT. Its protein product is CAWSTPPGGPGDTQYF. The full variable domain, completed using reference TRBV30 and TRBJ2-3, is SQTIHQWPATLVQPVGSPLSLECTVEGTSNPNLYWYRQAAGRGLQLLFYSVGIGQISSEVPQNLSASRPQDRQFILSSKKLLLSDSGFYLCAWSTPPGGPGDTQYFGPGTRLTVL.

The chain has TRBV6-2 or TRBV6-3 and TRBJ2-2; 7 bases are a match to TRBD2. In germline, CDR1 is MNHEY, CDR2 SVGEGT. J gave up 6 bases and V 1 base, and 5 bases lay outside the gene matches. There are 15 residues in the CDR3. In nucleotides, the CDR3 is TGTGCCAGCAGTTACTGGGGGGGGTTAGCCGGGGAGCTGTTTTTT. As protein: CASSYWGGLAGELFF.

The chain couples TRBV11-3 to TRBJ2-1; 9 bases agree with TRBD2. Germline V CDR1 and CDR2: SGHNT, YENEEA. With V trimmed by 4 bases and J by 3 bases, 10 bases remained unmatched. CDR3 length equals 17 residues. The CDR3 DNA reads as TGTGCCAGCAGCTCAGGCCTGACTAGCGGAGTCTACAATGAGCAGTTCTTC. Protein product: CASSSGLTSGVYNEQFF.

V is TRBV20-1 and J is TRBJ2-3; possibly TRBD2 for D (5 bases). Looked up from germline, CDR1 is DFQATT and CDR2 is SNEGSKA (reference sequence). V was cut by 3 bases and J by 6 bases, with 16 bases left in between. This CDR3 is built from 14 residues. CDR3 residues: CSASNARGADTQYF. In nucleotides, the CDR3 is TGCAGTGCTAGTAATGCCCGGGGAGCCGATACGCAGTATTTT.

The sample holds many counts of this clone. This chain links TRBV19 with TRBJ1-6; 7 nucleotides match TRBD1. V shed 8 bases, J shed 4 bases, and the junction held 2 bases outside the gene matches. This CDR3 is built from 13 residues. The germline V gene has CDR1 LNHDA and CDR2 SQIVND (reference sequence). CDR3 sequence (DNA): TGTGCCAGTGGGGGACAGTATAATTCACCCCTCCACTTT. This encodes CASGGQYNSPLHF.

The gene calls are TRBV6-5 and TRBJ2-7, with 13 bases matching TRBD2. CDR3 length: 15 amino acids. CDR1 is MNHEY and CDR2 is SVGAGI in the germline V gene. V lost 2 bases to trimming and J lost 6 bases; unmatched junction nucleotides: 4. Here the CDR3 DNA reads TGTGCCAGCAGTTACGAGACTAGCGGGAGGCGCGAGCAGTACTTC. Residues: CASSYETSGRREQYF.

The chain has TRBV4-2 and TRBJ2-3, with 14 bases lining up with TRBD2. The CDR3 runs 18 residues. Germline lookup yields CDR1 LGHNA and CDR2 YNFKEQ. V dropped 1 base and J dropped 1; count of bases not matched to a gene: 4. The chain's CDR3 is CASSQVGLAGVRTDTQYF. The CDR3 nucleotides are TGTGCCAGCAGCCAAGTGGGACTAGCGGGGGTTCGCACAGATACGCAGTATTTT.

This clone was seen only once. Other nucleotide sequences in the sample specify the same CDR3. The rearrangement links TRBV5-1 to TRBJ2-3; no clear D gene. The CDR3 covers 13 residues. Germline loops: CDR1 SGHRS, CDR2 YFSETQ. Trimming took off 0 bases at V and 1 base at J, with 3 bases between the two ends. CDR3 region: CASSLAGTDTQYF. CDR3 DNA sequence: TGCGCCAGCAGCTTGGCCGGCACAGATACGCAGTATTTT.

The chain combines TRBV7-9 with TRBJ2-1; 8 nucleotides agree with TRBD1. CDR1 is SEHNR, CDR2 FQNEAQ, per germline (reference sequence). The CDR3 sequence is 16 residues long. Unmatched junction bases numbered 14, after V lost 5 bases and J lost 8 bases. Here the CDR3 reads CASSRRRTGLLHEQFF. CDR3 DNA sequence: TGTGCCAGCAGCCGACGAAGGACAGGGCTCCTGCATGAGCAGTTCTTC.

This clone was seen a handful of times. The rearrangement links TRBV20-1 to TRBJ2-7, with D possibly matching TRBD1 (7 bases). This CDR3 has 12 residues. Germline V lookup: CDR1 DFQATT, CDR2 SNEGSKA (reference sequence). The V and J ends lost 4 bases and 7 bases respectively, with 14 bases between them. The CDR3, as DNA: TGCAGTGCTATTGACAGGGCGGGGGAGCAGTACTTC. It codes for CSAIDRAGEQYF.

The chain joins TRBV2 to TRBJ2-7; possible D gene TRBD2, 6 bases. V was shortened by 0 bases and J by 3 bases, with 9 bases between the two germline ends. The CDR3 has 14 amino acids. Germline V gene lookup returns CDR1 SNHLY and CDR2 FYNNEI. CDR3: CASSEAGGIYEQYF. The CDR3 DNA reads as TGTGCCAGCAGTGAAGCTGGCGGGATCTACGAGCAGTACTTC.

This clone showed up just once. The chain joins TRBV15 to TRBJ1-5; 8 nucleotides line up with TRBD1. V was pared by 6 bases and J by 3 bases, with 7 bases of the junction left unmatched. CDR1 and CDR2 from the germline V gene are LNHNV and YYDKDF (reference sequence). This CDR3 region has 15 residues. The chain's CDR3 is CATRRTDRDNQPQHF. CDR3 bases: TGTGCCACCAGGCGGACGGACAGGGACAATCAGCCCCAGCATTTT.

This clone was seen once. The chain joins TRBV5-4 to TRBJ1-2; 8 bases agree with TRBD1. The CDR3 covers 15 residues. Germline V gene lookup returns CDR1 SGHNT and CDR2 YYREEE (reference sequence). Germline trimming cut 4 bases from V and 3 bases from J; bases unmatched to any gene: 8. The CDR3 loop reads CASSPQSGGDYGYTF. CDR3 coding DNA: TGTGCCAGCAGCCCACAGTCAGGGGGCGACTATGGCTACACCTTC.

The rearrangement joins TRBV19 to TRBJ2-5, with D perhaps matching TRBD2 (6 bases). With 3 bases removed from V and 4 bases from J, the gap between germline ends came to 15 bases. The CDR3 is 15 amino acids. Germline values: CDR1 LNHDA, CDR2 SQIVND (reference sequence). The chain's CDR3 is CASSIVGGVGETQYF. For the CDR3, the DNA is TGTGCCAGTAGTATCGTAGGAGGGGTGGGAGAGACCCAGTACTTC.

V usage is TRBV7-2 and J usage is TRBJ2-1; 8 positions match TRBD2. This CDR3 has 16 residues. J gave up 2 bases and V 5 bases, and 8 bases lay outside the gene matches. Germline V gene data show CDR1 as SGHTA and CDR2 as FQGNSA. The CDR3 loop reads CASSRRAGAAYNEQFF. The DNA for the CDR3 is TGTGCCAGCAGCCGCAGAGCGGGGGCCGCCTACAATGAGCAGTTCTTC.

This clone occurred a few times. This rearrangement joins TRBV18 to TRBJ1-6; no firm D call. Germline loops: CDR1 KGHSH, CDR2 LQKENI. CDR3 length equals 14 residues. V gave up 2 bases and J gave up 7 bases, with 9 bases separating them. This CDR3 is CASSPGMGNSPLHF. The CDR3 DNA reads TGTGCCAGCTCACCAGGCATGGGAAATTCACCCCTCCACTTT. The entire variable domain, with the rest obtained from reference TRBV18 and TRBJ1-6, is as follows: NAGVMQNPRHLVRRRGQEARLRCSPMKGHSHVYWYRQLPEEGLKFMVYLQKENIIDESGMPKERFSAEFPKEGPSILRIQQVVRGDSAAYFCASSPGMGNSPLHFGNGTRLTVT.

In its sample, this clone was seen a few times. The chain joins TRBV18 to TRBJ2-2, with 9 nucleotides matching TRBD1. J was trimmed by 3 bases and V by 2 bases; bases with no gene match: 1. The CDR3 totals 15 residues. Per the germline V gene, CDR1 is KGHSH and CDR2 is LQKENI. CDR3 region: CASSPGTGYTGELFF. CDR3 DNA sequence: TGTGCCAGCTCACCAGGGACAGGGTACACCGGGGAGCTGTTTTTT.

The chain carries TRBV19 and TRBJ2-1; weak D call: TRBD2 (6 bases). Germline CDR1 reads LNHDA; CDR2 reads SQIVND (reference sequence). Trimming shortened V by 4 bases and J by 0 bases, and 7 bases separated the two germline ends. This CDR3 is built from 14 residues. The CDR3 DNA follows: TGTGCCAGTAGTAAAGCGGGCTCCTACAATGAGCAGTTCTTC. Its translation is CASSKAGSYNEQFF.